The rows below give T cell receptor beta chains drawn from one sample of a study of shared clonotypes between healthy human individuals. Some clones are missing from TCRdb's copy, which holds only in-frame ones; the method was immunoSEQ multiplex PCR. The data show hundreds of thousands of clones, about 91% seen once. The sequenced sample consisted of naive CD8+ T cells sorted from blood. Receptors originate from a man younger than 40 in good health. Each CDR3 is given with its conserved first and last residue. Fields, in order: J gene, clone size, V gene, D gene, CDR3 DNA, CDR3 protein. A D gene is named only where the DNA matches it firmly. Size is omitted from some rows. Given values are once, few, many or a class for expanded clones.

j_gene: TRBJ2-3; abundance: NA; v_gene: TRBV7-9; d_gene: TRBD2; CDR3nt: TGTGCCAGCAGCCGGGTAGCGGGATCGGAAGATACGCAGTATTTT; CDR3aa: CASSRVAGSEDTQYF
j_gene: TRBJ1-2; abundance: once; v_gene: TRBV6-5; d_gene: NA; CDR3nt: TGTGCCAGCAGTTACTCGGAAACAGACTATGGCTACACCTTC; CDR3aa: CASSYSETDYGYTF
j_gene: TRBJ2-7; abundance: NA; v_gene: TRBV5-6; d_gene: NA; CDR3nt: TGTGCCAGCAGCTTGATGGGGACATACTACGAGCAGTACTTC; CDR3aa: CASSLMGTYYEQYF
j_gene: TRBJ1-2; abundance: NA; v_gene: TRBV29-1; d_gene: NA; CDR3nt: TGCAGCGTTGAAGCTCGAGCTGGCTACACCTTC; CDR3aa: CSVEARAGYTF
j_gene: TRBJ2-7; abundance: NA; v_gene: TRBV7-3; d_gene: TRBD2; CDR3nt: TGTGCCAGCGCTCTGGCGGGAGGACGTGAGCAGTACTTC; CDR3aa: CASALAGGREQYF
j_gene: TRBJ2-2; abundance: NA; v_gene: TRBV29-1; d_gene: NA; CDR3nt: TGCAGCGTCGACGGACGGGGCGGGACCGGGGAGCTGTTTTTT; CDR3aa: CSVDGRGGTGELFF
j_gene: TRBJ2-3; abundance: NA; v_gene: TRBV7-9; d_gene: TRBD1; CDR3nt: TGTGCCAGCAGCTCGATGGGACAGGGGTGGACAGATACGCAGTATTTT; CDR3aa: CASSSMGQGWTDTQYF
j_gene: TRBJ2-3; abundance: NA; v_gene: TRBV5-1; d_gene: NA; CDR3nt: TGCGCCAGCAGCTTAAGGACTAGCACAGATACGCAGTATTTT; CDR3aa: CASSLRTSTDTQYF
j_gene: TRBJ2-5; abundance: NA; v_gene: TRBV15; d_gene: NA; CDR3nt: TGTGCCACCAGCAGAGATGGGGAAGAGACCCAGTACTTC; CDR3aa: CATSRDGEETQYF
j_gene: TRBJ2-1; abundance: NA; v_gene: TRBV27; d_gene: NA; CDR3nt: TGTGCCAGCAGTCCAATAGACAGTCTTAATGAGCAGTTCTTC; CDR3aa: CASSPIDSLNEQFF
j_gene: TRBJ2-2; abundance: few; v_gene: TRBV7-8; d_gene: TRBD1; CDR3nt: TGTGCCAGCAGCCCCGGGACAGGGAAGAGCGGGGAGCTGTTTTTT; CDR3aa: CASSPGTGKSGELFF
j_gene: TRBJ2-3; abundance: NA; v_gene: TRBV7-6; d_gene: TRBD2; CDR3nt: TGTGCCAGCAGCTTAACCGTATTAGCGGGAGACACAGATACGCAGTATTTT; CDR3aa: CASSLTVLAGDTDTQYF
j_gene: TRBJ2-7; abundance: NA; v_gene: TRBV2; d_gene: NA; CDR3nt: TGTGCCAGCAGCCACCCAGGGAGAAGCTCCTACGAGCAGTACTTC; CDR3aa: CASSHPGRSSYEQYF
j_gene: TRBJ1-1; abundance: NA; v_gene: TRBV5-1; d_gene: NA; CDR3nt: TGCGCCAGCAGCTTGCGGGCTATGGGGGCCCAGGGTCCTGAAGCTTTCTTT; CDR3aa: CASSLRAMGAQGPEAFF
j_gene: TRBJ2-7; abundance: once; v_gene: TRBV4-2; d_gene: NA; CDR3nt: TGTGCCAGCAGCCAAGAGGGCCCTGAGGGGGGCTGGTACGAGCAGTACTTC; CDR3aa: CASSQEGPEGGWYEQYF
j_gene: TRBJ2-3; abundance: NA; v_gene: TRBV29-1; d_gene: TRBD1; CDR3nt: TGCAGCGTTGCTGGACAGGGTGGACCAGATACGCAGTATTTT; CDR3aa: CSVAGQGGPDTQYF
j_gene: TRBJ2-7; abundance: once; v_gene: TRBV13; d_gene: NA; CDR3nt: TGTGCCAGCAGCTTAGGGGGGGTGACCTCCTACGAGCAGTACTTC; CDR3aa: CASSLGGVTSYEQYF
j_gene: TRBJ2-1; abundance: NA; v_gene: TRBV7-2; d_gene: NA; CDR3nt: TGTGCCAGCAGCTTAGTAGGGGGGTCCGGGTCCGACAATGAGCAGTTCTTC; CDR3aa: CASSLVGGSGSDNEQFF
j_gene: TRBJ1-1; abundance: NA; v_gene: TRBV7-6; d_gene: NA; CDR3nt: TGTGCCAGCAGCTCAAGGGGACGGGACACTGAAGCTTTCTTT; CDR3aa: CASSSRGRDTEAFF
j_gene: TRBJ1-2; abundance: NA; v_gene: TRBV9; d_gene: NA; CDR3nt: TGTGCCAGCAGCGTAGGGAAAGGGGCTTACTATGGCTACACCTTC; CDR3aa: CASSVGKGAYYGYTF
j_gene: TRBJ2-7; abundance: few; v_gene: TRBV29-1; d_gene: TRBD2; CDR3nt: TGCAGCGTGAATAGCGGGAGGTTAGGCGAGCAGTACTTC; CDR3aa: CSVNSGRLGEQYF
j_gene: TRBJ2-3; abundance: NA; v_gene: TRBV7-9; d_gene: NA; CDR3nt: TGTGCCAGCAGCTCCCATAAAGGGCAGACTAGCACAGATACGCAGTATTTT; CDR3aa: CASSSHKGQTSTDTQYF
j_gene: TRBJ1-1; abundance: NA; v_gene: TRBV4-3; d_gene: NA; CDR3nt: TGCGCCAGCAGCCAAGATGGCCAGTTGAACACTGAAGCTTTCTTT; CDR3aa: CASSQDGQLNTEAFF
j_gene: TRBJ2-7; abundance: NA; v_gene: TRBV27; d_gene: NA; CDR3nt: TGTGCCAGCAGCCAATTGGGAGGGGGTATAGGTAACGAGCAGTACTTC; CDR3aa: CASSQLGGGIGNEQYF
j_gene: TRBJ1-2; abundance: NA; v_gene: TRBV27; d_gene: TRBD1; CDR3nt: TGTGCCAGTTGGACAGGGCATGGCTACACCTTC; CDR3aa: CASWTGHGYTF
j_gene: TRBJ2-5; abundance: once; v_gene: TRBV27; d_gene: TRBD2; CDR3nt: TGTGCCAGCAGTTTATCCCTCTGGCTAGCGGAAGAGGCCCAGTACTTC; CDR3aa: CASSLSLWLAEEAQYF
j_gene: TRBJ2-1; abundance: NA; v_gene: TRBV5-8; d_gene: NA; CDR3nt: TGTGCCAGCAGCCCGCCGTCTTTGTACAATGAGCAGTTCTTC; CDR3aa: CASSPPSLYNEQFF
j_gene: TRBJ2-1; abundance: NA; v_gene: TRBV7-6; d_gene: TRBD2; CDR3nt: TGTGCCAGCAGCTTAGAACTAGCGGGAGGGCCGGGCAATGAGCAGTTCTTC; CDR3aa: CASSLELAGGPGNEQFF
j_gene: TRBJ2-2; abundance: NA; v_gene: TRBV4-1; d_gene: TRBD2; CDR3nt: TGCGCCAGCAGCCAAGTTCCTAGCGGGAGCGCCGGGGAGCTGTTTTTT; CDR3aa: CASSQVPSGSAGELFF
j_gene: TRBJ2-2; abundance: NA; v_gene: TRBV5-1; d_gene: TRBD2; CDR3nt: TGCGCCAGCACTCTAGCGGGAGTCGCGAACACCGGGGAGCTGTTTTTT; CDR3aa: CASTLAGVANTGELFF
j_gene: TRBJ2-7; abundance: NA; v_gene: TRBV27; d_gene: NA; CDR3nt: TGTGCCAGCAGTTTATCTCGGCAATCCTACGAGCAGTACTTC; CDR3aa: CASSLSRQSYEQYF
j_gene: TRBJ2-5; abundance: few; v_gene: TRBV5-1; d_gene: TRBD2; CDR3nt: TGCGCCAGCAGCTTGGGGCTAGCGGGAGAAGAGACCCAGTACTTC; CDR3aa: CASSLGLAGEETQYF
j_gene: TRBJ2-7; abundance: NA; v_gene: TRBV4-3; d_gene: NA; CDR3nt: TGCGCCAGCAGCAAAAGGACAGATCCTGTCTTC; CDR3aa: CASSKRTDPVF
j_gene: TRBJ1-1; abundance: NA; v_gene: TRBV7-9; d_gene: NA; CDR3nt: TGTGCCAGCAGCTTAAGGTTAATCACTGAAGCTTTCTTT; CDR3aa: CASSLRLITEAFF
j_gene: TRBJ2-1; abundance: NA; v_gene: TRBV19; d_gene: NA; CDR3nt: TGTGCCAGCTCGGGATCCTACAATGAGCAGTTCTTC; CDR3aa: CASSGSYNEQFF
j_gene: TRBJ2-7; abundance: few; v_gene: TRBV27; d_gene: TRBD1; CDR3nt: TGTGCCAGCGGGGACAGGCTGGGGGAGCAGTACTTC; CDR3aa: CASGDRLGEQYF
j_gene: TRBJ2-7; abundance: NA; v_gene: TRBV9; d_gene: NA; CDR3nt: TGTGCCAGCAGCACCGGGCCTTACGAGCAGTACTTC; CDR3aa: CASSTGPYEQYF
j_gene: TRBJ2-1; abundance: once; v_gene: TRBV11-3; d_gene: NA; CDR3nt: TGTGCCAGCAGCCATAGCGCGGACTCCTACAATGAGCAGTTCTTC; CDR3aa: CASSHSADSYNEQFF
j_gene: TRBJ2-4; abundance: NA; v_gene: TRBV7-9; d_gene: NA; CDR3nt: TGTGCCAGCAGCTTAGTGGGGGACCTAGCCAAAAACATTCAGTACTTC; CDR3aa: CASSLVGDLAKNIQYF
j_gene: TRBJ1-1; abundance: NA; v_gene: TRBV7-9; d_gene: NA; CDR3nt: TGTGCCAGCAGCTCCACTGGCGGGGGCAGCTCGAACACTGAAGCTTTCTTT; CDR3aa: CASSSTGGGSSNTEAFF
j_gene: TRBJ2-1; abundance: once; v_gene: TRBV7-9; d_gene: TRBD2; CDR3nt: TGTGCCAGCGAACCAGGACTAGCGGACAATGAGCAGTTCTTC; CDR3aa: CASEPGLADNEQFF